A single sample is the source of the 28 T cell receptor beta chains below, sequenced in a study of blood T cells in healthy people across ages. Then a second PCR, running about 6 to 12 cycles, was carried out with a sample-barcoded 5' primer and a J-beta primer mix. In TCRdb, the 5' RACE reads were re-called with MiXCR into one record per CDR3 protein. This table holds roughly 680,000 distinct CDR3 sequences, 52% found once. The source material was blood. The source is a woman of 80 years or more in good health.

This clonotype was seen only a few times. The rearrangement joins TRBV4-1 to TRBJ2-1; the D gene is possibly TRBD1 (6 bases). The V end was cut by 3 bases, the J end by 5 bases, with 8 bases between. Germline V gives CDR1 MGHRA, CDR2 YSYEKL. This CDR3 is 13 amino acids long. The DNA for the CDR3 is TGCGCCAGCAGCCAGGGGGCGGACAATGAGCAGTTCTTC. Protein product: CASSQGADNEQFF.

The V gene is TRBV6-5, the J gene TRBJ2-3; perhaps TRBD1 as D (6 bases). V shed 6 bases and J shed 3 bases, with 13 bases lying between them. The CDR3 length is 14 residues. In germline, CDR1 is MNHEY, CDR2 SVGAGI. CDR3 DNA sequence: TGTGCCAGCAGCCGACGGACAGCTACAGATACGCAGTATTTT. This sequence encodes CASSRRTATDTQYF.

This clonotype was seen a few times. The V call is TRBV3-1, the J call TRBJ1-4; the D gene is possibly TRBD1 (5 bases). Trimming stripped 5 bases from V and 7 bases from J, with 17 bases between. Germline lookup yields CDR1 LGHDT and CDR2 YNNKEL (reference sequence). The CDR3 totals 15 residues. The CDR3 DNA reads TGTGCCAGCAGCGCGATCCTGGGGCTGAGTGAAAAACTGTTTTTT. It codes for CASSAILGLSEKLFF. The whole variable domain, filled in from reference TRBV3-1 and TRBJ1-4, reads DTAVSQTPKYLVTQMGNDKSIKCEQNLGHDTMYWYKQDSKKFLKIMFSYNNKELIINETVPNRFSPKSPDKAHLNLHINSLELGDSAVYFCASSAILGLSEKLFFGSGTQLSVL.

A remark on this clonotype: A much larger clone lies one base from this, so it may be a read error. The gene calls are TRBV28 and TRBJ2-4; D might be TRBD2 (5 bases). Trimming removed 7 bases from V and 13 bases from J, with 20 bases in between. Germline V gives CDR1 MDHEN, CDR2 SYDVKM. The CDR3 has 13 residues. The CDR3 sequence: CASIPTRNNEQYF. DNA for the CDR3: TGTGCCAGCATCCCAACTAGAAACAATGAGCAGTACTTC.

There are a few counts of this clonotype. The chain links TRBV3-1 to TRBJ2-1; a weak D match, TRBD2 (6 bases). Germline lookup yields CDR1 LGHDT and CDR2 YNNKEL (reference sequence). This CDR3 comprises 16 residues. Trimming pared 4 bases from V and 7 bases from J, leaving 20 bases between. This chain's CDR3 is CASSPPGVAVPNEQFF. DNA of the CDR3: TGTGCCAGCAGCCCCCCCGGGGTAGCGGTCCCAAATGAGCAGTTCTTC.

This clonotype appeared a few times. This rearrangement joins TRBV7-9 to TRBJ2-2; 7 bases fit TRBD1. CDR1 SEHNR and CDR2 FQNEAQ come from the germline V gene (reference sequence). The CDR3 extends over 15 amino acids. V lost 3 bases and J lost 6; bases outside the gene matches: 7. The CDR3 reads CASSFWTGVAGELFF. Written as DNA, the CDR3 is TGTGCCAGCAGCTTTTGGACAGGAGTGGCCGGGGAGCTGTTTTTT.

J is TRBJ2-3 and V is TRBV6-5, with TRBD2 matching over 9 bases. Germline CDR1 MNHEY, CDR2 SVGAGI. The length of the CDR3 is 19 residues. V shed 3 bases, J shed 1 base, and the junction held 14 bases outside the gene matches. For the CDR3, the DNA is TGTGCCAGCAGTTATAAGTCTAGCGGGGTGACAGTGGGCACAGATACGCAGTATTTT. It encodes CASSYKSSGVTVGTDTQYF.

CDR3: CASSPGLHREQYF. CDR3 DNA: TGTGCCAGCAGCCCGGGACTGCACCGGGAGCAGTACTTC. The chain has TRBV3-1 and TRBJ2-7, with a tentative D call TRBD2 (6 bases). This CDR3 comprises 13 residues. CDR1 is LGHDT, CDR2 YNNKEL, per germline (reference sequence). V lost 4 bases, J lost 7 bases, and 14 bases lay in between.

The table lists this clonotype with many counts. The rearrangement joins TRBV13 to TRBJ1-6; no reliable D call. Germline CDR1 reads PRHDT; CDR2 reads FYEKMQ (reference sequence). The CDR3 is 14 amino acids. V was clipped by 5 bases and J by 7 bases, with 12 bases between them. CDR3 loop: CASSPRHTNSPLHF. The CDR3 DNA is TGTGCCAGCAGCCCGAGACATACCAATTCACCCCTCCACTTT.

Only a few counts were recorded for this clonotype. The chain recombines TRBV15 with TRBJ2-1; TRBD2 might be the D (6 bases). Trimming removed 0 bases at V and 10 bases at J, with 13 bases between. Germline CDR1 is LNHNV and CDR2 is YYDKDF (reference sequence). CDR3 length: 14 residues. CDR3 region: CATSRDRSRGEQFF. CDR3 DNA sequence: TGTGCCACCAGCAGAGATAGGTCCCGGGGGGAGCAGTTCTTC.

The chain combines TRBV12-3 or TRBV12-4 with TRBJ2-2; 9 nucleotides agree with TRBD2. CDR3 length: 16 amino acids. V lost 6 bases, J lost 4 bases, and 9 bases stayed unmatched. CDR3: CASRKKREAGTGELFF. The CDR3 bases are TGTGCCAGCAGGAAAAAGCGGGAGGCGGGCACCGGGGAGCTGTTTTTT.

This clonotype was observed a handful of times. The rearrangement joins TRBV10-3 to TRBJ2-3; 13 nucleotides agree with TRBD2. Germline assignment: CDR1 ENHRY and CDR2 SYGVKD. V trimming: 5 bases; J trimming: 5 bases; junction bases outside the gene matches: 16. There are 19 residues in the CDR3. The DNA for the CDR3 is TGTGCCATCAGTAAACGGACGGGAACTAGCGGGGGGGCCGGAGATACGCAGTATTTT. Its translation is CAISKRTGTSGGAGDTQYF.

The sample holds one count of this clonotype. This sequence may be a read error, since a much larger clone differs from it by one base. The chain couples TRBV3-1 to TRBJ2-7, with a possible D match to TRBD1 (6 bases). The V end lost 0 bases, the J end lost 2 bases, and 11 bases lay between the germline ends. Germline loops: CDR1 LGHDT, CDR2 YNNKEL (reference sequence). This CDR3 has 15 amino acids. The CDR3 loop reads CASSQDIGQPYEQYF. The CDR3 DNA reads TGTGCCAGCAGCCAAGATATAGGACAGCCCTACGAGCAGTACTTC.

This clonotype appeared many times. The V gene is TRBV7-2, the J gene TRBJ2-1; D might be TRBD2 (6 bases). CDR3 length equals 12 residues. The V gene's germline CDR1 is SGHTA and CDR2 FQGNSA. Trimming removed 6 bases from V and 4 bases from J, with 7 bases in between. This CDR3 reads CASRSGYNEQFF. CDR3 nucleotides: TGTGCCAGCAGAAGCGGGTACAATGAGCAGTTCTTC. Looking up the rest from reference TRBV7-2 and TRBJ2-1 gives the full variable domain: GAGVSQSPSNKVTEKGKDVELRCDPISGHTALYWYRQSLGQGLEFLIYFQGNSAPDKSGLPSDRFSAERTGGSVSTLTIQRTQQEDSAVYLCASRSGYNEQFFGPGTRLTVL.

The chain carries TRBV20-1 and TRBJ2-1; 7 bases align to TRBD1. The germline CDR1 and CDR2 sequences are DFQATT and SNEGSKA (reference sequence). The length of the CDR3 is 15 residues. V shed 3 bases and J 4 bases; nucleotides not matched to a gene: 9. CDR3 protein: CSARRKGALYNEQFF. The CDR3 DNA follows: TGCAGTGCTAGGAGAAAGGGGGCGCTTTACAATGAGCAGTTCTTC.

On this clonotype: This clone may be a read error of a much larger clone one base away. V usage is TRBV6-6 and J usage is TRBJ2-1; 10 nucleotides agree with TRBD1. The J call is uncertain, as TRBJ2-7 better fits the DNA end. CDR1 and CDR2 (germline): MNHNY, SVGAGI (reference sequence). The CDR3 runs to 17 residues. The CDR3 spells CASSLEFVGQGYNEQYF. CDR3 nucleotide sequence: TGTGCCAGCAGTTTAGAATTCGTGGGACAGGGGTACAATGAGCAGTACTTC.

This clonotype was seen repeatedly, ten times or more. The gene calls are TRBV5-1 and TRBJ2-1; D is unresolved. V lost 7 bases and J 0 bases, leaving 14 bases between the germline ends. The CDR3 runs to 15 residues. From germline, CDR1 is SGHRS and CDR2 YFSETQ. The CDR3 DNA sequence: TGCGCCAGCCGATCCATAGTGAGCTCCTACAATGAGCAGTTCTTC. Residues: CASRSIVSSYNEQFF.

The chain is built from TRBV12-3 or TRBV12-4 and TRBJ1-5; 7 bases align to TRBD1. The CDR3 runs 14 residues. Trimming at V came to 5 bases and at J to 0 bases, leaving 1 base not matched to a gene. This CDR3 reads CASSTGVSNQPQHF. In nucleotides, the CDR3 is TGTGCCAGCAGTACAGGGGTTAGCAATCAGCCCCAGCATTTT.

The rearrangement joins TRBV28 to TRBJ1-6; the match to TRBD1 covers 7 bases. In germline, CDR1 is MDHEN, CDR2 SYDVKM. The V and J ends lost 10 bases and 6 bases, in that order; junction bases with no gene match: 9. The CDR3 is made up of 14 amino acids. CDR3 nucleotides: TGTGCCACCAGACGACAGGGTTTTAATTCACCCCTCCACTTT. This encodes CATRRQGFNSPLHF.

Points on this clonotype: A single base separates this from a much larger clone, so it may be a read error. This chain uses TRBV7-8 with TRBJ1-5; the D gene is possibly TRBD1 (5 bases). CDR1 and CDR2 (germline): SGHVS, FQNEAQ. The CDR3 is 17 residues long. V lost 1 base, J lost 6 bases, and 19 bases lay in between. The DNA of the CDR3 is TGTGCCAGCAGCTTAGGGCCAAGAGGGGCCCGCGGTCAGCCCCAGCATTTT. Amino acids: CASSLGPRGARGQPQHF.

J is TRBJ2-7 and V is TRBV29-1; TRBD1 agrees at 7 bases. This CDR3 contains 12 residues. Per the germline V gene, CDR1 is SQVTM and CDR2 is ANQGSEA. V trimming: 6 bases; J trimming: 2 bases; junction bases outside the gene matches: 4. The CDR3 is CSVRDSAYEQYF. The CDR3 DNA is TGCAGCGTGAGGGACAGCGCCTACGAGCAGTACTTC.

This clonotype has ten or more counts. The chain couples TRBV12-3 or TRBV12-4 to TRBJ2-5, with 7 bases fitting TRBD1. V was pared by 5 bases and J by 0 bases, with 3 bases of the junction left unmatched. This CDR3 region has 14 residues. The CDR3, as DNA: TGTGCCAGCAGTCCGACAGGGTACCAAGAGACCCAGTACTTC. It encodes CASSPTGYQETQYF.

In this sample, this clonotype turned up many times. V usage is TRBV20-1 and J usage is TRBJ2-1; D is undetermined. In germline, CDR1 is DFQATT, CDR2 SNEGSKA (reference sequence). The CDR3 is 12 amino acids. The V end was cut by 3 bases, the J end by 4 bases, with 7 bases between. CDR3 nucleotide sequence: TGCAGTGCTAGGGTACAGTACAATGAGCAGTTCTTC. It specifies CSARVQYNEQFF.

The chain carries TRBV28 and TRBJ1-1, with a possible D match to TRBD1 (5 bases). Germline V lookup: CDR1 MDHEN, CDR2 SYDVKM. The CDR3 spans 13 residues. V was pared by 10 bases and J by 4 bases, with 16 bases between. Written as DNA, the CDR3 is TGTGCCACCGGGGACTTGGGGGGCACTGAAGCTTTCTTT. Its protein is CATGDLGGTEAFF.

The chain uses TRBV9 and TRBJ1-2; D unresolved. The V end was cut by 2 bases, the J end by 6 bases, with 17 bases between. The CDR3 length is 15 residues. Germline V CDR1 and CDR2: SGDLS, YYNGEE. CDR3 sequence reads: CASSVAQQGGNGYTF. In nucleotides, the CDR3 is TGTGCCAGCAGCGTCGCCCAACAAGGAGGGAATGGCTACACCTTC.

The chain combines TRBV28 with TRBJ2-7; 8 bases match TRBD1. Trimming at V came to 5 bases and at J to 0 bases, leaving 12 bases not matched to a gene. This CDR3 is built from 17 residues. Looked up from germline, CDR1 is MDHEN and CDR2 is SYDVKM. This chain's CDR3 is CASSQGAGRSSSYEQYF. The CDR3 nucleotides read TGTGCCAGCAGTCAGGGGGCCGGACGGTCGAGCTCCTACGAGCAGTACTTC.

The sample holds a few counts of this clonotype. The chain is built from TRBV28 and TRBJ2-7, with a tentative D call TRBD2 (5 bases). Looked up from germline, CDR1 is MDHEN and CDR2 is SYDVKM. This CDR3 has 18 residues. V was pared by 3 bases and J by 4 bases, with 25 bases between. The CDR3 coding sequence is TGTGCCAGCAGTTTTCCCCCTCACGAAGGCGAGGGCCTATACGAGCAGTACTTC. The encoded protein is CASSFPPHEGEGLYEQYF.

This clonotype was counted at least ten times. The chain has TRBV7-2 and TRBJ2-1; no firm D call. There are 16 residues in the CDR3. Trimming pared 5 bases from V and 0 bases from J, leaving 14 bases between. Germline-derived CDR1 and CDR2 are SGHTA and FQGNSA. The CDR3 nucleotides read TGTGCCAGCAGCACCCGACGGCGAAGCTCCTACAATGAGCAGTTCTTC. Translating gives CASSTRRRSSYNEQFF.